This T cell receptor (beta chain) was identified during a study of T cell repertoires in cytomegalovirus infection. Study-wide context: It was the public TCR beta signatures that indicated both CMV infection and matching HLA type.

Points from the study as a whole: Accumulated public TCR beta family frequency recognized individuals carrying CMV together with the relevant HLA. The ex vivo response was dominated by HLA-C-restricted CMV-specific TCR beta clonotypes.

About this clonotype itself: What it binds is unknown.

TCRdb ran MiXCR on the reads and lists one entry per CDR3 protein. The sample lists 150,000 or so distinct CDR3 sequences, roughly a quarter occurring once. Trimming took 5 bases from V and 5 from J; bases not matched to a gene: 5. Germline loops: CDR1 SGHTA, CDR2 FQGNSA. This CDR3 spans 13 amino acids. The gene calls are TRBV7-2 and TRBJ2-7; 8 positions match TRBD1. The sequence derives from a human donor in good health (CMV status not recorded). Some clones in this sample may be carry-over from other donors' samples. Sequencing was performed on PBMCs. The CDR3: CASSRLTGDEQYF. The CDR3 DNA reads TGTGCCAGCAGCCGCCTGACAGGGGACGAGCAGTACTTC.